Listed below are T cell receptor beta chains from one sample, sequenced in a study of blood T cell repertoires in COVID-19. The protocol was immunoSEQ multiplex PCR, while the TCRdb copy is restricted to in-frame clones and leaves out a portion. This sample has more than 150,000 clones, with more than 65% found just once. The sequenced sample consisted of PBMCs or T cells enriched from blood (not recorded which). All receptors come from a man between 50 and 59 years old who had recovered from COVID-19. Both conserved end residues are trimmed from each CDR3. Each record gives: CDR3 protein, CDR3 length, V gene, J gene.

SAQGSHGYT,9,TRBV20-1,TRBJ1-2
ASQGGGAEELF,11,TRBV28,TRBJ2-2
ASSFEVLEGAYNEQF,15,TRBV28,TRBJ2-1
ASSGTRDTTLHSNQPQH,17,TRBV6-1,TRBJ1-5
ASQGVPSYEQY,11,TRBV28,TRBJ2-7
ASSKALWMVDREALYEQY,18,TRBV21-1,TRBJ2-7
ASSQDALMETQY,12,TRBV4-1,TRBJ2-5
ASHRGKDGYT,10,TRBV28,TRBJ1-2
ASSLDVRDRAREKLF,15,TRBV7-8,TRBJ1-4
ASRLVDEQF,9,TRBV6-6,TRBJ2-1
ASVAGLNTEAF,11,TRBV25-1,TRBJ1-1
ATSDPGQGSNQPQH,14,TRBV24-1,TRBJ1-5
AISEATGEQY,10,TRBV10-3,TRBJ2-7
AISEKNRDIPYNEQF,15,TRBV10-3,TRBJ2-1
ASSRTSGSSYEQY,13,TRBV7-9,TRBJ2-7
ASGFLGQGAGEQY,13,TRBV5-1,TRBJ2-7
ASSPAGQVISGYT,13,TRBV5-4,TRBJ1-2
ASTRGPGNTIY,11,TRBV4-1,TRBJ1-3
ASSSLGRAEAF,11,TRBV7-2,TRBJ1-1
ASSHDDRGSYNEQF,14,TRBV4-2,TRBJ2-1
ASSPTASGGGSSQY,14,TRBV7-9,TRBJ2-3
ASRSSRQAVGGYT,13,TRBV27,TRBJ1-2
ASGLGTSNTGELF,13,TRBV12-5,TRBJ2-2
ASSHQGRSYEQY,12,TRBV3-1/TRBV3-2,TRBJ2-7
ATSTGTGRTGELF,13,TRBV6-5,TRBJ2-2
ASSLEGGGETQY,12,TRBV5-1,TRBJ2-5
ASSPNRGTNEKLF,13,TRBV7-9,TRBJ1-4